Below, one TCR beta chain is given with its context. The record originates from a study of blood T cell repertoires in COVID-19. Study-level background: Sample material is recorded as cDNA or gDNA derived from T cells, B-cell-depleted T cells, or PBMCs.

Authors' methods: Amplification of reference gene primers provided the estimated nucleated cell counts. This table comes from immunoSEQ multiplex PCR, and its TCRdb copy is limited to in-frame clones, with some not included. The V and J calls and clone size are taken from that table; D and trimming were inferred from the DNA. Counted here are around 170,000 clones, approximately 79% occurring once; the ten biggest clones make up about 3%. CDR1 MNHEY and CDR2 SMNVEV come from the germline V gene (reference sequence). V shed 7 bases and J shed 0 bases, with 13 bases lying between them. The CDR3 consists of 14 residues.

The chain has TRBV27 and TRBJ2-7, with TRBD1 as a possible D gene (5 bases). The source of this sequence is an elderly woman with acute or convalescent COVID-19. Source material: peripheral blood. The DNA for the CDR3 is TGTGCCAGCAATGTGGCAGGGTCCTCCTACGAGCAGTACTTC. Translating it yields CASNVAGSSYEQYF.